This paragraph covers one TCR beta chain sequence. Its cognate antigen is unknown. The length of the CDR3 is 13 residues. The V end lost 2 bases, the J end lost 7 bases, and 7 bases lay between the germline ends. Germline lookup yields CDR1 SGHNT and CDR2 YYREEE (reference sequence). The record originates from a study of graft-versus-host responses after intestinal transplantation. Study details: Anti-thymocyte globulin induction, then tacrolimus and steroids for around three years, went to all recipients. Findings and caveats of the study: The recipient marrow held GvH clones, and some of them showed up first in ileum or blood. Subjects displaying graft-donor T cell macrochimerism possessed elevated graft-versus-host to host-versus-graft clonal ratios inside allografts.

Profiling relied on immunoSEQ multiplex PCR, and the TCRdb table lists in-frame clones only, not all of them. This sample yields over 85,000 clones, of which 90% to 95% are seen a single time; less than 0.6% belongs to the top ten. The sequence was obtained from a human donor who received an intestinal transplant. The rearrangement joins TRBV5-4 to TRBJ1-6; D is possibly TRBD1 (5 bases). Sequences were derived from unstimulated CD8+ T cells sorted from spleen or lymph node cells, sampled before intestinal transplant. CDR3 DNA: TGTGCCAGCAGCTTCGGGGGGAATTCACCCCTCCACTTT. Its translation: CASSFGGNSPLHF.